This passage covers 2 T cell receptor beta chains from one sample sequenced in a study of monozygotic twins with inflammatory bowel disease (dated by TCRdb to the late 2010s). The method behind the library was 5' RACE. The instrument given in TCRdb is Illumina HiSeq 2500. Following TCRdb reprocessing, every CDR3 protein sequence forms one entry, and DNA is not provided. Per the sample table, the count is 310,000 or so distinct CDR3 sequences. Around 2% of the sample is taken by the ten largest. The specimen was blood. The receptors shown here come from a human donor with ulcerative colitis or Crohn's disease, or a healthy co-twin of an affected twin (not recorded which).

The chain links TRBV28 to TRBJ1-1; TCRdb names TRBD1, which stays unverified in the absence of DNA. The CDR3 is 11 amino acids. Germline CDR1 is MDHEN and CDR2 is SYDVKM. The chain's CDR3 is CASNLYRATFF.

The V gene is TRBV27, the J gene TRBJ1-3; TCRdb lists TRBD1, though no DNA is available to test this call. There are 13 residues in the CDR3. Germline V gene data show CDR1 as MNHEY and CDR2 as SMNVEV (reference sequence). The chain's CDR3 is CASSGGGGNTIYF.